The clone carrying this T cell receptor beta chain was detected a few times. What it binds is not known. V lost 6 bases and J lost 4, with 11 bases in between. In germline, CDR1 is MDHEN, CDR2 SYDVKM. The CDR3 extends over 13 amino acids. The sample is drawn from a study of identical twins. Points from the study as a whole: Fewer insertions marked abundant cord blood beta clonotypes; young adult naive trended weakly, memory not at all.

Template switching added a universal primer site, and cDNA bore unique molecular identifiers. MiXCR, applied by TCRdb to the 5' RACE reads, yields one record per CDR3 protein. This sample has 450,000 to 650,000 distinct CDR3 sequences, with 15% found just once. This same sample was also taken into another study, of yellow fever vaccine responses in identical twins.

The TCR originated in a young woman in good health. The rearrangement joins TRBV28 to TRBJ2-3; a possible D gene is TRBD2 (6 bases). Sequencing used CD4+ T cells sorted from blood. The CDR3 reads CASRHGGSDTQYF. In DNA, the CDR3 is TGTGCCAGCAGGCATGGGGGGTCAGATACGCAGTATTTT.